The source of this T cell receptor (beta chain) is a study of tumor T cells in aggressive B-cell lymphoma. The V gene end was trimmed by 7 bases and the J gene end by 4 bases; junction bases not matched to a gene: 7. CDR3 length: 14 amino acids. In germline, CDR1 is ENHRY, CDR2 SYGVKD. The method was immunoSEQ multiplex PCR; TCRdb's version includes in-frame clones alone and lacks a portion of them. The table lists about 320 clones, around 90% of them singletons, with around 15% in the top ten. The TCR comes from an adult with diffuse large B cell lymphoma. Sequencing was done on a sample of tumor tissue. The chain is built from TRBV10-3 and TRBJ1-2; the match to TRBD1 covers 9 bases. CDR3 coding DNA: TGTGCCATCACCATGGGACAGGGAGGCTATGGCTACACCTTC. Protein product: CAITMGQGGYGYTF.